This T cell receptor (beta chain) comes out of a study of a mutant IDH1 vaccine in newly diagnosed glioma. Across the whole study: The earlier regimen, radiotherapy, temozolomide, or both, was most often both.

Time point: week 47, end of study. In every dose of vaccine, 300 ug of mutant IDH1 20-mer peptide was given alongside topical imiquimod. At weeks 1, 3, 5, 7, 11, 15, 19 and 23, patients received a vaccination, eight in all. Profiling relied on immunoSEQ multiplex PCR, and the TCRdb table lists in-frame clones only, not all of them. Of some 40,000 clones in the sample, 75% were seen once. Comments on this clone: The antigen remains unidentified.

The V gene lost 8 bases and the J gene lost 1 base, with 12 bases spanning the gap. This CDR3 has 13 residues. Germline V gene lookup returns CDR1 LNHNV and CDR2 YYDKDF (reference sequence). The specimen was PBMCs, collected from a glioma patient whose treatment included an IDH1 peptide vaccine. This chain joins TRBV15 and TRBJ2-7; D not resolved. This TCR derives from a middle-aged man with glioma. The CDR3 DNA follows: TGTGCCACCCGGAGCCCAGGTTCCTACGAGCAGTACGTC. It translates to CATRSPGSYEQYV.